Listed here are 20 T cell receptor beta chains from one sample, sequenced in a study of blood T cell repertoires in COVID-19. The protocol was immunoSEQ multiplex PCR, while the TCRdb copy is restricted to in-frame clones and leaves out a portion. The sample includes approximately 290,000 clones, 70% to 90% seen only once; the top ten take 0.87%. The sequenced sample was peripheral blood. Receptors originate from a human donor with COVID-19, enrolled during active disease. The donor label of this sample is uncertain.

The chain recombines TRBV5-4 with TRBJ2-7; D might be TRBD1 (5 bases). V lost 6 bases, J lost 3 bases, and 13 bases lay in between. The CDR3 loop spans 13 amino acids. Germline values: CDR1 SGHNT, CDR2 YYREEE (reference sequence). In DNA form, the CDR3 reads TGTGCCAGCACAAGAGCAGGGAACTACGAGCAGTACTTC. This sequence encodes CASTRAGNYEQYF.

This clone appeared many times. The chain is built from TRBV3-1 (or the pseudogene TRBV3-2) and TRBJ2-5, with D unclear. CDR1 is LGHDT and CDR2 is YNNKEL in the germline V gene (reference sequence). Trimming pared 1 base from V and 4 bases from J, leaving 4 bases between. The CDR3 spans 12 residues. The CDR3 sequence: CASSQGLETQYF. The CDR3, as DNA: TGTGCCAGCAGCCAAGGGCTAGAGACCCAGTACTTC.

The chain links TRBV28 to TRBJ1-1, with unresolved D. This CDR3 has 13 residues. The germline gives CDR1 MDHEN, CDR2 SYDVKM. V shed 3 bases and J shed 1 base, with 6 bases lying between them. CDR3 loop: CASSFEENTEAFF. CDR3 bases: TGTGCCAGCAGTTTTGAGGAGAACACTGAAGCTTTCTTT.

By share, this clone counts as medium-sized. The sample carries other DNA sequences with the same CDR3. The chain carries TRBV29-1 and TRBJ2-1; 10 nucleotides align to TRBD2. The CDR3 runs 14 residues. Germline CDR1 and CDR2: SQVTM and ANQGSEA. V was clipped by 4 bases and J by 4 bases; unmatched bases: 4. CDR3: CSVAGTSVYNEQFF. CDR3 DNA: TGCAGCGTTGCTGGGACTAGCGTGTACAATGAGCAGTTCTTC.

V gene TRBV28 combines with J gene TRBJ2-5; TRBD2 might be the D (6 bases). The CDR3 is 19 amino acids. Trimming took 5 bases from V and 0 from J, leaving 25 bases between them. Germline-derived CDR1 and CDR2 are MDHEN and SYDVKM. Here the CDR3 reads CASSPSPGLGGLYQETQYF. For the CDR3, the DNA is TGTGCCAGCAGTCCCTCCCCGGGACTTGGGGGACTGTACCAAGAGACCCAGTACTTC.

In its sample, this clone was seen once. The chain combines TRBV28 with TRBJ1-1; D is unclear. The CDR3 consists of 14 residues. The germline V and J ends were trimmed by 8 bases and 1 base, with 14 bases remaining between them. Germline assignment: CDR1 MDHEN and CDR2 SYDVKM. The CDR3 loop reads CASRPKGGNTEAFF. The CDR3 DNA reads as TGTGCCAGCCGCCCAAAGGGAGGGAACACTGAAGCTTTCTTT.

The chain combines TRBV29-1 with TRBJ1-2, with D unclear. Trimming took off 7 bases at V and 4 bases at J, with 16 bases between the two ends. This CDR3 has 13 amino acids. The germline V gene encodes CDR1 SQVTM and CDR2 ANQGSEA. CDR3 sequence reads: CSAELPVGYGYTF. The CDR3, as DNA: TGCAGCGCCGAACTTCCCGTCGGCTATGGCTACACCTTC. Complete variable domain (other parts from reference TRBV29-1 and TRBJ1-2): SAVISQKPSRDICQRGTSLTIQCQVDSQVTMMFWYRQQPGQSLTLIATANQGSEATYESGFVIDKFPISRPNLTFSTLTVSNMSPEDSSIYLCSAELPVGYGYTFGSGTRLTVV.

V is TRBV10-3 and J is TRBJ1-2, with 7 bases identical to TRBD1. V shed 8 bases and J 4 bases; nucleotides not matched to a gene: 13. CDR1 and CDR2 (germline): ENHRY, SYGVKD. The CDR3 runs to 15 residues. CDR3 in amino acids: CAIHDRVLQTYGYTF. The DNA of the CDR3 is TGTGCCATCCATGACAGGGTCCTCCAAACCTATGGCTACACCTTC.

The chain links TRBV25-1 to TRBJ1-5, with 7 positions matching TRBD1. The CDR3 contains 14 residues. After removal of 2 bases from V and 7 bases from J, the junction contained 5 bases not matched to a gene. Per the germline V gene, CDR1 is MGHDK and CDR2 is SYGVNS. DNA of the CDR3: TGTGCCAGCAGTGAACCAGGGGGTCGACAGCCCCAGCATTTT. Protein: CASSEPGGRQPQHF.

The V call is TRBV28, the J call TRBJ2-3, with D unclear. The length of the CDR3 is 12 residues. The V gene's germline CDR1 is MDHEN and CDR2 SYDVKM. The V end was cut by 4 bases, the J end by 7 bases, with 9 bases between. CDR3 nucleotide sequence: TGTGCCAGCAGTTCAAACAGTTATACGCAGTATTTT. Translation: CASSSNSYTQYF.

The CDR3 nucleotides are TGTGCCAGTAGTATCAGGGTTGATATTCCCCAGCATTTT. As protein: CASSIRVDIPQHF. The chain is built from TRBV19 and TRBJ1-5; D is perhaps TRBD1 (5 bases). CDR1 is LNHDA, CDR2 SQIVND, per germline (reference sequence). The CDR3 consists of 13 residues. Between the trimmed V and J ends, which lost 3 bases and 10 bases, there was a span of 13 bases.

V gene TRBV5-1 combines with J gene TRBJ2-1, with D possibly being TRBD2 (6 bases). Germline lookup yields CDR1 SGHRS and CDR2 YFSETQ. The ends were cut back, 6 bases at V and 3 bases at J, with 16 bases in the middle. There are 15 residues in the CDR3. The CDR3 reads CASTYSGSGYNEQFF. CDR3 bases: TGCGCCAGCACCTATAGCGGAAGCGGCTACAATGAGCAGTTCTTC.

CDR3: CASSPLFQGGTEAFF. As DNA, the CDR3 is TGTGCCAGCAGCCCCCTTTTTCAGGGGGGCACTGAAGCTTTCTTT. V gene TRBV7-2 combines with J gene TRBJ1-1; TRBD1 aligns across 7 bases. V shed 5 bases, J shed 4 bases, and the junction held 10 bases outside the gene matches. The CDR3 sequence is 15 residues long. Germline-derived CDR1 and CDR2 are SGHTA and FQGNSA.

The rearrangement links TRBV28 to TRBJ1-2; a possible D gene is TRBD1 (5 bases). Germline loops: CDR1 MDHEN, CDR2 SYDVKM. V dropped 3 bases and J dropped 3 bases, with 11 bases sitting between them. The CDR3 consists of 14 residues. CDR3 nucleotides: TGTGCCAGCAGTTTGCAGGGAGGGTACTATGGCTACACCTTC. It encodes CASSLQGGYYGYTF.

V gene TRBV5-1 combines with J gene TRBJ1-3; 10 bases match TRBD1. CDR3 length: 15 amino acids. With V trimmed by 5 bases and J by 3 bases, 5 bases remained unmatched. Germline-derived CDR1 and CDR2 are SGHRS and YFSETQ. The CDR3 bases are TGCGCCAGCAGGCTGACAGGGGGCGTTGGAAACACCATATATTTT. Translating gives CASRLTGGVGNTIYF.

The V and J genes are TRBV5-1 and TRBJ2-1; 10 nucleotides align to TRBD1. Per germline, CDR1 SGHRS and CDR2 YFSETQ. The CDR3 consists of 14 residues. J was trimmed by 7 bases and V by 4 bases; bases with no gene match: 5. CDR3 sequence reads: CASSAGQGVNEQFF. In DNA form, the CDR3 reads TGCGCCAGCAGCGCCGGACAGGGGGTGAATGAGCAGTTCTTC.

This chain joins TRBV29-1 and TRBJ2-5; possibly TRBD2 for D (6 bases). TRBJ2-7 explains the end of the DNA better; the J call may be wrong. The CDR3 covers 12 residues. Germline V lookup: CDR1 SQVTM, CDR2 ANQGSEA. The DNA for the CDR3 is TGCAGCGTTGGGGACTCGGGCTACGAGCAGTACTTC. Translated: CSVGDSGYEQYF.

The chain employs TRBV7-3 and TRBJ2-2; 10 nucleotides match TRBD2. This CDR3 is built from 15 residues. The germline V gene encodes CDR1 SGHTA and CDR2 FQGTGA. J lost 1 base, V lost 6 bases, and 2 bases had no gene match. The DNA of the CDR3 is TGTGCCAGCAGGGTAGCGGGAGGGAACACCGGGGAGCTGTTTTTT. Translated, it gives CASRVAGGNTGELFF.

This clone was seen more than once but under ten times. This sequence joins TRBV7-3 and TRBJ2-1; TRBD2 is a possible D gene (5 bases). Germline CDR1 is SGHTA and CDR2 is FQGTGA. V lost 5 bases and J lost 8, with 19 bases in between. This CDR3 has 15 residues. CDR3 sequence: CASSDTRGDRDEQFF. In nucleotides, the CDR3 is TGTGCCAGCAGCGATACACGGGGTGATCGCGATGAGCAGTTCTTC.

The table lists this clone with a count of one. The V gene is TRBV10-3, the J gene TRBJ1-5; 12 positions match TRBD1. CDR1 and CDR2 from the germline V gene are ENHRY and SYGVKD. The CDR3 is 16 residues long. The J segment lost 6 bases and the V segment lost 2 bases, leaving 5 bases of the junction unmatched. CDR3 residues: CAISEGTGGDGQPQHF. CDR3 nucleotide sequence: TGTGCCATCAGTGAGGGGACAGGGGGCGATGGTCAGCCCCAGCATTTT.